The clone carrying this T cell receptor (beta chain) was observed a handful of times. The antigen remains undetermined. This sample was taken from a study of beta chain features in type 1 diabetes. Trimming removed 2 bases from V and 1 base from J; junction bases left unmatched: 4. The germline gives CDR1 KGHSH, CDR2 LQKENI. The CDR3 sequence is 15 residues long. Study-wide points: Shorter templates may be favored by PCR, equally so in patients and controls. In type 1 diabetes patients, VDJ junctions had fewer insertions; deletions at these junctions were more frequent. Among patients with Type 1 diabetes, TCRB CDR3s were moderately but significantly shorter in every one of the four CD4+ subsets.

Naive, central memory, regulatory and stem cell-like memory cells within the CD4+ compartment were sorted using CD45RO/CCR7/CD25/CD127/CD95/CD27. The authors obtained over 98% purity in all sorted populations. Reverse transcription of all isolated RNA meant that expressed TCRB transcripts were sequenced. Repertoires were generated with immunoSEQ multiplex PCR, while TCRdb's copy carries only in-frame clones and drops some. In the table there are some 290,000 clones, about 24% of which are singletons. Sequenced: naive CD4+ T cells from blood. This receptor was identified in a woman in her 30s with type 1 diabetes. The chain joins TRBV18 to TRBJ1-1; 7 bases line up with TRBD1. The CDR3: CASSPGTAKNTEAFF. The DNA for the CDR3 is TGTGCCAGCTCACCAGGGACAGCAAAGAACACTGAAGCTTTCTTT.